These 23 T cell receptor beta chains were all obtained from the same sample, sequenced in a study of T-cell memory formation after mild COVID-19. A single record per CDR3 protein comes from TCRdb applying MiXCR to the 5' RACE reads. The profile shows over 120,000 distinct CDR3 sequences, about 19% of them singletons. The source material was PBMCs or a T cell subset sorted from them (not recorded which). Every receptor here comes from an adult woman who had mild COVID-19 (a few samples of this study predate the infection). Cell type and time point are not known.

This clonotype was observed a handful of times. V and J are TRBV15 and TRBJ2-1, with unresolved D. Germline values: CDR1 LNHNV, CDR2 YYDKDF (reference sequence). The V gene lost 0 bases and the J gene lost 7 bases, with 13 bases spanning the gap. This CDR3 spans 15 amino acids. CDR3 nucleotides: TGTGCCACCAGCAGAGAGTTCCGACGGTGGAATGAGCAGTTCTTC. It codes for CATSREFRRWNEQFF.

The chain combines TRBV7-2 with TRBJ2-3, with D possibly matching TRBD2 (6 bases). The CDR3 sequence is 20 residues long. Trimming left V 2 bases short and J 0 bases short, with 24 bases between. Germline V gene sequence: CDR1 SGHTA, CDR2 FQGNSA. CDR3 residues: CASSLKSARLARTSTDTQYF. Written as DNA, the CDR3 is TGTGCCAGCAGCTTAAAATCGGCCCGTCTAGCGAGAACTAGCACAGATACGCAGTATTTT.

The sample holds a few counts of this clonotype. The gene calls are TRBV30 and TRBJ2-7, with 7 bases fitting TRBD1. The CDR3 is made up of 13 amino acids. Per germline, CDR1 GTSNPN and CDR2 SVGIG (reference sequence). The ends lost 7 bases at V and 3 bases at J; junction bases unmatched: 9. CDR3 region: CASVPRTGYEQYF. The CDR3 bases are TGTGCCTCCGTCCCACGGACAGGCTACGAGCAGTACTTC.

This clonotype was seen more than once but under ten times. The chain is built from TRBV3-1 and TRBJ2-1, with D possibly TRBD1 on 8 matching bases. CDR1 LGHDT and CDR2 YNNKEL come from the germline V gene (reference sequence). Between the trimmed V and J ends, which lost 0 bases and 5 bases, there was a span of 17 bases. There are 17 residues in the CDR3. The CDR3 sequence: CASSQDPHRGGHNEQFF. In DNA form, the CDR3 reads TGTGCCAGCAGCCAAGATCCTCACAGGGGGGGACACAATGAGCAGTTCTTC.

The V and J genes are TRBV7-8 and TRBJ2-1; 10 bases map to TRBD2. Losses at the gene ends were 1 base for V and 10 bases for J; bases not matched to a gene: 4. This CDR3 is built from 14 residues. Germline loops: CDR1 SGHVS, CDR2 FQNEAQ. The CDR3 DNA reads TGTGCCAGCAGCTTAGGGACTAGCGGACAAGAGCAGTTCTTC. It yields the protein CASSLGTSGQEQFF.

This clonotype was seen at least ten times. The J gene is TRBJ2-1, the V gene TRBV7-6; 14 bases are a match to TRBD2. J lost 7 bases, V lost 5 bases, and 7 bases had no gene match. The V gene's germline CDR1 is SGHVS and CDR2 FNYEAQ. This CDR3 contains 16 residues. The CDR3: CASSPGTSGGNNEQFF. The CDR3 nucleotides are TGTGCCAGCAGCCCAGGGACTAGCGGGGGTAATAATGAGCAGTTCTTC.

This clonotype has a handful of counts. The chain is built from TRBV6-2 or TRBV6-3 and TRBJ2-7, with D maybe TRBD1 (5 bases). V shed 2 bases and J shed 1 base, with 12 bases lying between them. CDR1 is MNHEY, CDR2 SVGEGT, per germline. The length of the CDR3 is 15 residues. CDR3 in amino acids: CASSYRRAPSYEQYF. For the CDR3, the DNA is TGTGCCAGCAGTTACCGCAGGGCTCCTTCCTACGAGCAGTACTTC.

In this sample, this clonotype turned up many times. J is TRBJ2-1 and V is TRBV9; D is perhaps TRBD1 or TRBD2 (5 bases each). CDR3 length: 15 amino acids. V dropped 2 bases and J dropped 7 bases, with 16 bases sitting between them. Germline V gives CDR1 SGDLS, CDR2 YYNGEE. DNA for the CDR3: TGTGCCAGCAGCGTGGGGACCCTCAGACCTAATGAGCAGTTCTTC. The encoded protein is CASSVGTLRPNEQFF. The full variable domain, with the rest looked up from reference TRBV9 and TRBJ2-1, is DSGVTQTPKHLITATGQRVTLRCSPRSGDLSVYWYQQSLDQGLQFLIQYYNGEERAKGNILERFSAQQFPDLHSELNLSSLELGDSALYFCASSVGTLRPNEQFFGPGTRLTVL.

In regard to this clonotype: One junction end disagrees with the germline gene, perhaps due to a read error. The chain is built from TRBV7-3 and TRBJ2-1, with 8 bases that match TRBD2. Germline values: CDR1 SGHTA, CDR2 FQGTGA. This CDR3 is built from 12 residues. The chain's CDR3 is CASSHPNMRTSF. The CDR3 coding sequence is TGTGCCAGCAGCCACCCGAACATGAGGACTAGCTTT.

The table lists this clonotype with a few counts. The rearrangement uses TRBV5-1 and TRBJ1-4; D call uncertain. The CDR3 loop spans 14 amino acids. Deletions cut 4 bases from V and 7 bases from J, with 14 bases between. Per germline, CDR1 SGHRS and CDR2 YFSETQ. CDR3 nucleotides: TGCGCCAGCAGCGACCCGAACCGGGTTGAAAAACTGTTTTTT. Translation gives CASSDPNRVEKLFF.

J is TRBJ2-1 and V is TRBV7-3, with D perhaps matching TRBD2 (5 bases). The germline V gene has CDR1 SGHTA and CDR2 FQGTGA. This CDR3 has 15 residues. V shed 3 bases and J shed 5 bases, with 14 bases lying between them. The CDR3 loop is CASSLNRNGNNEQFF. CDR3 DNA sequence: TGTGCCAGCAGCTTGAATCGGAACGGGAACAATGAGCAGTTCTTC. Based on the CDR3 plus reference TRBV7-3 and TRBJ2-1, the full variable domain is GAGVSQTPSNKVTEKGKYVELRCDPISGHTALYWYRQSLGQGPEFLIYFQGTGAADDSGLPNDRFFAVRPEGSVSTLKIQRTERGDSAVYLCASSLNRNGNNEQFFGPGTRLTVL.

The CDR3 loop reads CASSQVRGIVPQQFF. The CDR3 DNA reads as TGTGCCAGCAGCCAAGTCCGCGGCATCGTCCCGCAGCAGTTCTTC. The chain joins TRBV3-1 to TRBJ2-1; no reliable D call. This CDR3 has 15 amino acids. Germline V CDR1 and CDR2: LGHDT, YNNKEL (reference sequence). V was cut by 1 base and J by 11 bases, with 18 bases left in between.

V and J are TRBV6-2 or TRBV6-3 and TRBJ2-7, with D possibly matching TRBD1 (5 bases). Germline V gene lookup returns CDR1 MNHEY and CDR2 SVGEGT. The CDR3 sequence is 13 residues long. V lost 6 bases and J 5 bases, leaving 14 bases between the germline ends. The CDR3: CASRGQITDEQYF. The DNA of the CDR3 is TGTGCCAGCAGAGGACAAATCACGGACGAGCAGTACTTC.

This clonotype was seen a few times. V usage is TRBV6-2 or TRBV6-3 and J usage is TRBJ2-3; TRBD2 aligns across 9 bases. The CDR3 loop spans 17 amino acids. CDR1 and CDR2 (germline): MNHEY, SVGEGT. J lost 5 bases, V lost 4 bases, and 13 bases had no gene match. The CDR3 DNA reads TGTGCCAGCAGTTCCACTAGCGGGCCTACTGCGGGAGATACGCAGTATTTT. Translation gives CASSSTSGPTAGDTQYF.

The CDR3 DNA follows: TGTGCCAGCAGCTTCACGGACAGGGAGACCTATGGCTACACCTTC. This gives the protein CASSFTDRETYGYTF. V is TRBV9 and J is TRBJ1-2, with TRBD1 matching over 8 bases. The CDR3 is 15 residues long. Trimming cost V 4 bases and J 4 bases; bases outside gene matches: 9. Germline V CDR1 and CDR2: SGDLS, YYNGEE.

The J gene is TRBJ2-6, the V gene TRBV5-1; D is unresolved. The CDR3 loop spans 13 amino acids. V was trimmed by 4 bases and J by 3 bases, leaving 5 bases between them. In germline, CDR1 is SGHRS, CDR2 YFSETQ. The CDR3 DNA sequence: TGCGCCAGCAGCCGTGGTGGGGCCAACGTCCTGACTTTC. This codes for CASSRGGANVLTF.

This clonotype was detected a few times. The gene calls are TRBV12-3 or TRBV12-4 and TRBJ1-1, with TRBD1 matching 7 bases. The CDR3 runs 12 residues. V shed 6 bases, J shed 8 bases, and the junction held 6 bases outside the gene matches. CDR3 in amino acids: CASRRAGGEAFF. CDR3 sequence (DNA): TGTGCCAGCAGAAGAGCAGGGGGAGAAGCTTTCTTT.

V usage is TRBV29-1 and J usage is TRBJ2-4; a weak D match, TRBD1 (6 bases). From germline, CDR1 is SQVTM and CDR2 ANQGSEA. This CDR3 spans 15 amino acids. The ends were cut back, 4 bases at V and 0 bases at J, with 13 bases in the middle. Here the CDR3 DNA reads TGCAGCGTTGTAAGGGGGTTGGGAGCCAAAAACATTCAGTACTTC. Its translation: CSVVRGLGAKNIQYF.

This chain connects TRBV12-3 or TRBV12-4 to TRBJ2-3, with D possibly matching TRBD2 (6 bases). This CDR3 is built from 16 residues. Between the trimmed V and J ends, which lost 7 bases and 0 bases, there was a span of 17 bases. The CDR3 protein is CASTPQAGLSTDTQYF. The CDR3 bases are TGTGCCAGCACCCCACAGGCGGGACTTAGCACAGATACGCAGTATTTT.

The chain carries TRBV7-9 and TRBJ2-2, with a tentative D call TRBD1 (6 bases). V was clipped by 7 bases and J by 4 bases, with 19 bases between them. CDR1 is SEHNR and CDR2 is FQNEAQ in the germline V gene (reference sequence). The CDR3 is 16 amino acids. DNA for the CDR3: TGTGCCAGCACCCAGACCAGGGGAAAGGGCACCGGGGAGCTGTTTTTT. This gives the protein CASTQTRGKGTGELFF. Variable domain in full (rest from reference TRBV7-9 and TRBJ2-2): DTGVSQNPRHKITKRGQNVTFRCDPISEHNRLYWYRQTLGQGPEFLTYFQNEAQLEKSRLLSDRFSAERPKGSFSTLEIQRTEQGDSAMYLCASTQTRGKGTGELFFGEGSRLTVL.

This clonotype came up many times. This chain uses TRBV5-5 with TRBJ2-3, with D unresolved. Germline CDR1 reads SGHKS; CDR2 reads YYEKEE (reference sequence). This CDR3 is 12 amino acids long. The V end lost 2 bases, the J end lost 6 bases, and 7 bases lay between the germline ends. The CDR3 DNA follows: TGTGCCAGCAGCTTTCTTGATGATACGCAGTATTTT. Translating it yields CASSFLDDTQYF.

V and J are TRBV7-2 and TRBJ1-1; 9 bases line up with TRBD1. This CDR3 has 17 residues. Per the germline V gene, CDR1 is SGHTA and CDR2 is FQGNSA. V gave up 1 base and J gave up 10 bases; unmatched junction bases: 16. The CDR3 DNA reads TGTGCCAGCAGCTTAGAAATGGTTGTGACAGGGGGAAGTCTAGCTTTCTTT. This codes for CASSLEMVVTGGSLAFF.

This clonotype was observed a handful of times. The V and J genes are TRBV12-3 or TRBV12-4 and TRBJ2-5; D is unresolved. CDR3 length: 17 amino acids. The V gene lost 5 bases and the J gene lost 2 bases, with 21 bases spanning the gap. CDR3 DNA: TGTGCCAGCAGTGATCTCCAGGCAGGTTACGGGCAAGAGACCCAGTACTTC. It translates to CASSDLQAGYGQETQYF.